This TCR beta chain was recorded in a study of CD8+ T cells in alopecia areata. Germline CDR1 reads FNHDT; CDR2 reads SITEND (reference sequence). V shed 4 bases and J 0 bases; nucleotides not matched to a gene: 3. The CDR3 loop spans 15 amino acids. This clone was observed a few times. Genes and germline come from the mouse. The read stops 4 residues short of the end of the CDR3; the missing end is completed from the germline J gene. RNA was isolated and reverse transcribed to cDNA, the sequencing template. Assay used: immunoSEQ multiplex PCR; TCRdb lists only in-frame clones, some missing. The specimen gives about 270,000 clones without singletons; the ten biggest hold more than 0.95%. Cutaneous lymph node cells were pooled, and they were sorted using CD4, CD8alpha, NKG2D, NKG2ACE and other markers.

What was sequenced was CD4+ T cells sorted from a lymph node. This receptor was identified in a C3H/HeJ mouse with alopecia areata. The strain's MHC type: H2-k. The chain recombines TRBV19 with TRBJ2-2; 7 bases map to TRBD1. This CDR3 reads CASSRDSSNTGQLYF. CDR3 DNA, as far as it was read: TGTGCCAGCAGTCGGGACAGTTCAAACACCGGG.